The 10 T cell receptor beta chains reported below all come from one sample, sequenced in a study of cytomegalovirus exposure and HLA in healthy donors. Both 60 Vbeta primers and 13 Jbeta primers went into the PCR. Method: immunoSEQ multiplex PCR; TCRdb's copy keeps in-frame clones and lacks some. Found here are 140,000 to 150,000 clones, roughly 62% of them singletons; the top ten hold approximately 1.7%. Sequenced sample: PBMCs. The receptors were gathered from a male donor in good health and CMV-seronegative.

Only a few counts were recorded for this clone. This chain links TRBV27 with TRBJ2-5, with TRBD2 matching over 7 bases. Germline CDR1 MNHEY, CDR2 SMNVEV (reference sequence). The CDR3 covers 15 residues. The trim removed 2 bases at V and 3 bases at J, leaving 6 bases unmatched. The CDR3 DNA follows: TGTGCCAGCAGTTTAGGGTCCGGGACTAAAGAGACCCAGTACTTC. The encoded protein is CASSLGSGTKETQYF.

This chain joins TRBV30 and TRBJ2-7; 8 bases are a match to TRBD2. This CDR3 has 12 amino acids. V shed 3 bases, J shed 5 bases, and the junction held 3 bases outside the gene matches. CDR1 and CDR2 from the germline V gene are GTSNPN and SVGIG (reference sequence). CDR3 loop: CAWSPGGDEQYF. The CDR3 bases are TGTGCCTGGAGCCCCGGGGGGGACGAGCAGTACTTC.

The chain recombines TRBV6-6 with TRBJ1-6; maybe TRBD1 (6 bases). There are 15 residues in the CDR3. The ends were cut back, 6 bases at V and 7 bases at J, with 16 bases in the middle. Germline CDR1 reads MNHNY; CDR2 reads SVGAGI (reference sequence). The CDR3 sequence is CASSSETGGNSPLHF. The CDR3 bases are TGTGCCAGCAGCTCCGAGACAGGTGGGAATTCACCCCTCCACTTT.

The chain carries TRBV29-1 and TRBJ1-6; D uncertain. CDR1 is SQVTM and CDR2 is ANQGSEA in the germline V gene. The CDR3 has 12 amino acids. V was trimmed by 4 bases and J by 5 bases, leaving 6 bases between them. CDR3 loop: CSVATDNSPLHF. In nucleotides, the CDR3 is TGCAGCGTTGCTACAGATAATTCACCCCTCCACTTT.

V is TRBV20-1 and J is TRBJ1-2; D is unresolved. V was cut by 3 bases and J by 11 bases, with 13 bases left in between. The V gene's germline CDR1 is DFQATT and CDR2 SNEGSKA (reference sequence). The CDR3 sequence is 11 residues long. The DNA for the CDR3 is TGCAGTGCTAGTGGCGGTCTCGGTTACACCTTC. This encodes CSASGGLGYTF.

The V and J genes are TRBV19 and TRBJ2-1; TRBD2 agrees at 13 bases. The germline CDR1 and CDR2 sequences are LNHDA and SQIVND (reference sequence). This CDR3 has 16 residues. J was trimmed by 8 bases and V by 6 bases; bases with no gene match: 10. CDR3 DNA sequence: TGTGCCAGTAGAGTCGGGACTAGCGGGGATGTCGATGAGCAGTTCTTC. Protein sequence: CASRVGTSGDVDEQFF.

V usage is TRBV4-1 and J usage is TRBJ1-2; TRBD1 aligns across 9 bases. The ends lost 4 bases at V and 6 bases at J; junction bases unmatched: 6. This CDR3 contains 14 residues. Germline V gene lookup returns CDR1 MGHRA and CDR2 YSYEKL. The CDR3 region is CASSPRTGVHGYTF. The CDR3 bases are TGCGCCAGCAGCCCCAGGACAGGGGTGCATGGCTACACCTTC.

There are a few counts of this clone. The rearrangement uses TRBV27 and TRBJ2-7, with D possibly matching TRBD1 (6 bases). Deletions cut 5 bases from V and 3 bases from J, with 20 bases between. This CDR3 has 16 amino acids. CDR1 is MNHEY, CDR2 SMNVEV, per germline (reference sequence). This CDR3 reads CASSPRPPVQGYEQYF. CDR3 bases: TGTGCCAGCAGTCCGAGACCCCCAGTACAGGGCTACGAGCAGTACTTC.

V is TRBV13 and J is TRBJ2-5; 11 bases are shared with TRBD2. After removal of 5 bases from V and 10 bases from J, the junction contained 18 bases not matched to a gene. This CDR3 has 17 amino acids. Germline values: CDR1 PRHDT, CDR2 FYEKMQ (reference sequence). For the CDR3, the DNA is TGTGCCAGCAGCGTCGGTTCTAGCGGGGGGCACTTAAACGACCAGTACTTC. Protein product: CASSVGSSGGHLNDQYF.

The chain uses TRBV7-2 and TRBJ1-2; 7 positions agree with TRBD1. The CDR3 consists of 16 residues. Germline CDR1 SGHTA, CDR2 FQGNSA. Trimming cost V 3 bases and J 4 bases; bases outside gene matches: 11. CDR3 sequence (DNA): TGTGCCAGCAGCTTTCCGGGACAGACCAGGGGCTATGGCTACACCTTC. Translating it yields CASSFPGQTRGYGYTF.